This T cell receptor beta chain comes out of a study of T-cell memory formation after mild COVID-19. J lost 3 bases, V lost 7 bases, and 9 bases had no gene match. Germline CDR1 is SNHLY and CDR2 is FYNNEI. This CDR3 has 14 residues. 5'RACE with constant-segment primers yielded barcoded, UMI-tagged TCR alpha and TCR beta cDNA libraries. TCRdb independently ran MiXCR on the 5' RACE reads; one entry per CDR3 protein. The sample holds over 300,000 distinct CDR3 sequences, roughly 20% seen once. Worth noting for this clonotype: No antigen is known for it.

Broader study findings: Second-wave clones peaking on day 37 lacked confirmed SARS-CoV-2 specificity.

Sequenced: PBMCs or a T cell subset sorted from them (not recorded which). J is TRBJ2-7 and V is TRBV2, with 7 bases lining up with TRBD1. This clonotype was sampled from a man younger than 35 who had mild COVID-19 (a few samples of this study predate the infection). Cell type and time point are not known. The CDR3 protein is CASTSGQVVYEQYV. The CDR3 DNA sequence: TGTGCCAGCACCTCCGGACAGGTAGTCTACGAGCAGTACGTC.